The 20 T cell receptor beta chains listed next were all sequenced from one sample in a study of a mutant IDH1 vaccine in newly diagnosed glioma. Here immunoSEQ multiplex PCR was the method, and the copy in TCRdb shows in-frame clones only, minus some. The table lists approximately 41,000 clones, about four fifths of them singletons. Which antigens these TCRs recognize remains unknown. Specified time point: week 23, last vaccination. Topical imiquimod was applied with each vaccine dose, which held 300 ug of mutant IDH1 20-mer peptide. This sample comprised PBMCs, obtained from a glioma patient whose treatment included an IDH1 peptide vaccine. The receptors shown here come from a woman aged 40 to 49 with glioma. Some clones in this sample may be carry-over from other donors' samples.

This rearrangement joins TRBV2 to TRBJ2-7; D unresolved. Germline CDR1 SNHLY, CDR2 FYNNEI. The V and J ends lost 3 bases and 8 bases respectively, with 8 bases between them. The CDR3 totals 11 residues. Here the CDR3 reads CASSELYKQYF. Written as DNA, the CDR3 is TGTGCCAGCAGTGAGTTATACAAGCAGTACTTC.

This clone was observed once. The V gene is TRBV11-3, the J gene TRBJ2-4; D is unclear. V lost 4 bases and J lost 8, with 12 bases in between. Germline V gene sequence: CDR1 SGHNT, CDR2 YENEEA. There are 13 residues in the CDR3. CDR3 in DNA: TGTGCCAGCAGCTCGCTAGACACGGACATTCAGTACTTC. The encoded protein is CASSSLDTDIQYF. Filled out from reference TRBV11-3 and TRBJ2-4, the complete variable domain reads EAGVVQSPRYKIIEKKQPVAFWCNPISGHNTLYWYLQNLGQGPELLIRYENEEAVDDSQLPKDRFSAERLKGVDSTLKIQPAELGDSAVYLCASSSLDTDIQYFGAGTRLSVL.

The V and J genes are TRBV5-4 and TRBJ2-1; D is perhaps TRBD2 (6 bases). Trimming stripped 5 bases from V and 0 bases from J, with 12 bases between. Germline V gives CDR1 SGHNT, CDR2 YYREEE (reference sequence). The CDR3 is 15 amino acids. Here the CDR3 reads CASRLAVSSYNEQFF. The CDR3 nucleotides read TGTGCCAGCAGGTTAGCGGTAAGCTCCTACAATGAGCAGTTCTTC.

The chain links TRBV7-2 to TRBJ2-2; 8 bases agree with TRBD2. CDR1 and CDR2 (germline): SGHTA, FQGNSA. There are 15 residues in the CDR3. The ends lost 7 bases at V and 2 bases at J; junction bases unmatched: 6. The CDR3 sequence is CASTAGGRNTGELFF. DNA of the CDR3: TGTGCCAGCACCGCGGGAGGCAGAAACACCGGGGAGCTGTTTTTT.

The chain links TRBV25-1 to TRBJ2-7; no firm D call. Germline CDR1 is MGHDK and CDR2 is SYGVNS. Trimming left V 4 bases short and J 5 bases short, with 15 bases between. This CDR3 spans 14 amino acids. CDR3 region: CASSVFETFDEQYF. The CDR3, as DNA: TGTGCCAGCAGTGTGTTCGAGACATTCGACGAGCAGTACTTC.

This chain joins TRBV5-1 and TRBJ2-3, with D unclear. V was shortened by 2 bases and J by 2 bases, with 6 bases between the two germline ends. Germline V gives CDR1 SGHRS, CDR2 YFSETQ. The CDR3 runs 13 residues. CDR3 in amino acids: CASSFGSTDTQYF. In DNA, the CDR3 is TGCGCCAGCAGCTTCGGGTCCACAGATACGCAGTATTTT.

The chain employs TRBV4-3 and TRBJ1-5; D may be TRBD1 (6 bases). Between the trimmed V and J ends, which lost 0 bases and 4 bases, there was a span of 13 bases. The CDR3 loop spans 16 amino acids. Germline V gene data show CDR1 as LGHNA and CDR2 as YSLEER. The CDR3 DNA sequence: TGCGCCAGCAGCCAAGATCGGGGGCAGGGTAATCAGCCCCAGCATTTT. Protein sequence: CASSQDRGQGNQPQHF.

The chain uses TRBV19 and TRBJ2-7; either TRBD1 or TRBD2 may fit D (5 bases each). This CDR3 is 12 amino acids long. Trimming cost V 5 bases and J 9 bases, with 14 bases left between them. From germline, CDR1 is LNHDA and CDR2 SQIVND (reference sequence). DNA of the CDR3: TGTGCCAGTAGTCCCCGAGGGGAACGGCAGTACTTC. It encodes CASSPRGERQYF.

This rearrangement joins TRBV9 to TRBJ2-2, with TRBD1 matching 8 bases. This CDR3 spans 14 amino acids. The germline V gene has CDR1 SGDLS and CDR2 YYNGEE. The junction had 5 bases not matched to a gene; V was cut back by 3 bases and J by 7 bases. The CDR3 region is CASSAQGAGGELFF. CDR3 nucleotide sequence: TGTGCCAGCAGCGCTCAGGGGGCAGGCGGGGAGCTGTTTTTT.

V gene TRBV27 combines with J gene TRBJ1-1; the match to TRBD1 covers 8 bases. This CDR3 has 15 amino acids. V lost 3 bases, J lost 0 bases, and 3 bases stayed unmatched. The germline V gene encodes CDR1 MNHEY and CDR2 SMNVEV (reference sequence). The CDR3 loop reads CASSLGQALNTEAFF. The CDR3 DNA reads TGTGCCAGCAGTTTGGGACAGGCACTGAACACTGAAGCTTTCTTT.

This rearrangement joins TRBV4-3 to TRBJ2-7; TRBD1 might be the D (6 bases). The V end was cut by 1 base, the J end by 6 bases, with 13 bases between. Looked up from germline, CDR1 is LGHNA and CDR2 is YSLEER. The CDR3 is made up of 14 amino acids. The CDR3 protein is CASSQGSLDSEQYF. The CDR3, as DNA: TGCGCCAGCAGCCAAGGGTCCCTGGACAGCGAGCAGTACTTC.

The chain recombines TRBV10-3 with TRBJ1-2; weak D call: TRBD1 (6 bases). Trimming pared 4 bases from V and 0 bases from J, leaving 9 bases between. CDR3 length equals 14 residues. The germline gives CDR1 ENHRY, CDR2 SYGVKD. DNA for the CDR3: TGTGCCATCAGTGCGGACAGAGCTAACTATGGCTACACCTTC. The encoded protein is CAISADRANYGYTF.

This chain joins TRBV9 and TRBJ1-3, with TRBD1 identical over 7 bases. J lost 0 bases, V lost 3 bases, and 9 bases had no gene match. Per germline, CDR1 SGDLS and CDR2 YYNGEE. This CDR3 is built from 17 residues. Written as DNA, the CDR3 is TGTGCCAGCAGCGGGGGAGGACAGGCGAGCTCTGGAAACACCATATATTTT. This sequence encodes CASSGGGQASSGNTIYF.

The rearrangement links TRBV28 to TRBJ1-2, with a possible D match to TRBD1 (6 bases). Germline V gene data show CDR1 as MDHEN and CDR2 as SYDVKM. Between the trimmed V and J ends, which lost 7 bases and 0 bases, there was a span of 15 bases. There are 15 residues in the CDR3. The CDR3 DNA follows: TGTGCCAGCACCCCAGGACAGAGAGCTAACTATGGCTACACCTTC. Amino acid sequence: CASTPGQRANYGYTF.

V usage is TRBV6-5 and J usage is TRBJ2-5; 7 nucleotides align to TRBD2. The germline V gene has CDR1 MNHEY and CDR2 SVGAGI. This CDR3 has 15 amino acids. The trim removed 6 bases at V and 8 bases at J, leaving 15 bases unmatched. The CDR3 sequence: CASRPPGLTRGTQYF. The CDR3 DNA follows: TGTGCCAGCAGGCCCCCGGGACTAACACGGGGAACCCAGTACTTC.

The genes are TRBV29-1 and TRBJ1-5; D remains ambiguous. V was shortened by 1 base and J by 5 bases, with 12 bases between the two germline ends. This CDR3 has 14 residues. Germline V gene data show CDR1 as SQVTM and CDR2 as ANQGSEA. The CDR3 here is CSVEVHLPHQPQHF. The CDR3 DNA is TGCAGCGTTGAAGTTCATCTACCCCATCAGCCCCAGCATTTT.

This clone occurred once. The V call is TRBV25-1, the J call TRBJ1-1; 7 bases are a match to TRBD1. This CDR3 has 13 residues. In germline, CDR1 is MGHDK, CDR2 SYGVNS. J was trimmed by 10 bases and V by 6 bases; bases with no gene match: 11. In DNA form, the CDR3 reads TGTGCCAGCAGGAGACCCAGGGGGGAACGAGCTTTCTTT. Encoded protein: CASRRPRGERAFF.

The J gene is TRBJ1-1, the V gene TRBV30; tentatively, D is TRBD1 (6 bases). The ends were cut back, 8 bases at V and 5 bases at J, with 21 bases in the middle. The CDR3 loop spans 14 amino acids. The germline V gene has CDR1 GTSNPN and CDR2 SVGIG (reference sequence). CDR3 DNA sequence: TGTGCCCGGGTCCTCGGGACATCGGGGACTGAAGCTTTCTTT. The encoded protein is CARVLGTSGTEAFF.

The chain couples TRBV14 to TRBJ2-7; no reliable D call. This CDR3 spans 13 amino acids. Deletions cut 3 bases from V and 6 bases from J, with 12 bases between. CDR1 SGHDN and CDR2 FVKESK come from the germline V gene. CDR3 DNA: TGTGCCAGCAGCCACTCTTCTAGAATCGAGCAGTACTTC. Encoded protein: CASSHSSRIEQYF.

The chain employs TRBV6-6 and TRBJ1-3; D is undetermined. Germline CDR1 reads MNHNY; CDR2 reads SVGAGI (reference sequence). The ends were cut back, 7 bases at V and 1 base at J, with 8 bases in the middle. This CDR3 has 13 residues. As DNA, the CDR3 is TGTGCCAGCATCACGGGGTCTGGAAACACCATATATTTT. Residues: CASITGSGNTIYF.